This T cell receptor (beta chain) emerged from a study of metastatic and nonmetastatic thyroid tumors. Each patient went into thyroid surgery without having received any treatment. A word on this clone: Its antigen remains unknown.

Points from the study as a whole: As reported, TCR beta diversity in blood and tumor was significantly higher in malignant thyroid tumors than in benign nodules.

MiXCR was used by TCRdb to re-call the PCR reads. This sample has 40,000 or so clones, with approximately 26% found just once. Sequenced sample: blood. This TCR was recovered from a female donor with papillary thyroid cancer or a benign thyroid nodule (not recorded which). Some clones in this sample may be carry-over from other donors' samples.

CDR3 bases: TGTGCCAGCAGTGGAAACACTGAAGCTTTCTTT. Translated: CASSGNTEAFF. The chain carries TRBV6-1 and TRBJ1-1; D is undetermined. V was shortened by 4 bases and J by 2 bases, with 2 bases between the two germline ends. CDR1 and CDR2 from the germline V gene are MNHNS and SASEGT. The CDR3 covers 11 residues.